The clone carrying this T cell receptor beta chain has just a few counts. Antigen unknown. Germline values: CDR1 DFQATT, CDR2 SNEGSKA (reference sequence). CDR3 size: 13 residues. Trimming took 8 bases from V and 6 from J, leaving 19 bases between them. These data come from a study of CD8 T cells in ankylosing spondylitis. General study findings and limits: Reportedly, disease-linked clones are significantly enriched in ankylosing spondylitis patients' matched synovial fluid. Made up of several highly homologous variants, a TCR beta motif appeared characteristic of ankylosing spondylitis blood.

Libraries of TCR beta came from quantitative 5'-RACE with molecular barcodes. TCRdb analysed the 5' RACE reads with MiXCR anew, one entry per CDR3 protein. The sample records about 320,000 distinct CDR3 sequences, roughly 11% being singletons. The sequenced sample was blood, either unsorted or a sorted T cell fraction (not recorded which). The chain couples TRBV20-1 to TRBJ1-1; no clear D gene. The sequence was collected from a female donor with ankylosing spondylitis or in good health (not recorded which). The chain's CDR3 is CSRPGGVLAEAFF. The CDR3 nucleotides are TGCAGTCGGCCGGGTGGGGTTCTCGCTGAAGCTTTCTTT.